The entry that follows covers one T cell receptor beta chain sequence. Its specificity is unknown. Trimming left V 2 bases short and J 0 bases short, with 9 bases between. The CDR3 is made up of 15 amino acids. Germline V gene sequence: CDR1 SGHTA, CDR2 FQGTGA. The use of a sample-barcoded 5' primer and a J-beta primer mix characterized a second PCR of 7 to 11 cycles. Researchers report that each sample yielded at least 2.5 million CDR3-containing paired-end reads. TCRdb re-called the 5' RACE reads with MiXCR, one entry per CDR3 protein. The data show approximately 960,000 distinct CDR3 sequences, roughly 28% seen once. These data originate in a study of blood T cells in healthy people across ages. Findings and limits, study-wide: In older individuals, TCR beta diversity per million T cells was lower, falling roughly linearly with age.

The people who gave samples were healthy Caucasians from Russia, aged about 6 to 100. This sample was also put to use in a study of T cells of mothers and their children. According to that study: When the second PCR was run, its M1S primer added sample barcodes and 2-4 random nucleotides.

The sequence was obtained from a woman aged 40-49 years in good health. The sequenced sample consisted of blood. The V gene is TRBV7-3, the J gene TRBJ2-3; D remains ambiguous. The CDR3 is CASSLGPGSTDTQYF. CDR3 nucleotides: TGTGCCAGCAGCTTAGGGCCCGGGAGCACAGATACGCAGTATTTT.